Below are 22 T cell receptor beta chains sequenced from a single sample in a study of shared clonotypes between healthy human individuals. Repertoires were generated with immunoSEQ multiplex PCR, while TCRdb's copy carries only in-frame clones and drops some. This sample has millions of clones; about 93% occur once, and the top ten carry around 1.7%. Naive CD8 cells were CD45RO-negative, positively selected for CCR7, excluding terminally differentiated effector memory CD45RA+ cells. The sequenced sample was naive CD8+ T cells from PBMCs. These receptors all come from a man in his late teens or twenties in good health. Some clones in this sample may be carry-over from other donors' samples.

The genes are TRBV28 and TRBJ2-7; D gene unclear. Germline-derived CDR1 and CDR2 are MDHEN and SYDVKM. V gave up 2 bases and J gave up 6 bases, with 8 bases separating them. This CDR3 is 12 amino acids long. The CDR3 sequence: CASSLASSEQYF. The DNA for the CDR3 is TGTGCCAGCAGTTTAGCCTCATCCGAGCAGTACTTC.

The chain recombines TRBV6-5 with TRBJ1-1; tentative D call: TRBD1 (5 bases). The CDR3 covers 13 residues. Germline loops: CDR1 MNHEY, CDR2 SVGAGI. V lost 0 bases and J lost 7, with 9 bases in between. The CDR3 protein is CASSYSSGNEAFF. In DNA form, the CDR3 reads TGTGCCAGCAGTTACTCTTCAGGGAATGAAGCTTTCTTT.

The rearrangement links TRBV28 to TRBJ2-7; possible D gene TRBD2, 6 bases. CDR1 and CDR2 from the germline V gene are MDHEN and SYDVKM. V was pared by 7 bases and J by 5 bases, with 24 bases between. The CDR3 length is 16 residues. The CDR3 DNA sequence: TGTGCCAGCACCGATAGACAGTCCATGGGGGGAAACGAGCAGTACTTC. Its protein is CASTDRQSMGGNEQYF.

To note about this clone: This sample includes further DNA sequences coding for the same CDR3. J is TRBJ1-1 and V is TRBV28; D possibly corresponds to TRBD1 (6 bases). Germline loops: CDR1 MDHEN, CDR2 SYDVKM. The CDR3 has 14 amino acids. Trimming stripped 3 bases from V and 4 bases from J, with 12 bases between. This CDR3 is CASSLYREGTEAFF. The CDR3 region has the DNA TGTGCCAGCAGTTTGTACAGGGAGGGCACTGAAGCTTTCTTT.

V is TRBV19 and J is TRBJ2-7, with D perhaps TRBD1 or TRBD2 (5 bases each). V was clipped by 6 bases and J by 4 bases, with 22 bases between them. CDR3 length equals 16 residues. Germline CDR1 is LNHDA and CDR2 is SQIVND (reference sequence). CDR3 region: CASSPSSTRESYEQYF. As DNA, the CDR3 is TGTGCCAGTAGCCCAAGCAGCACCAGGGAGTCGTACGAGCAGTACTTC.

The genes are TRBV6-6 and TRBJ2-2; D gene ambiguous. Deletions cut 6 bases from V and 4 bases from J, with 9 bases between. The germline V gene has CDR1 MNHNY and CDR2 SVGAGI (reference sequence). The CDR3 is made up of 13 amino acids. CDR3 nucleotides: TGTGCCAGCAGGGGCCTGGGCACCGGGGAGCTGTTTTTT. Protein: CASRGLGTGELFF.

The CDR3 region has the DNA TGTGCCAGCAGCTTAGGGACAGGGAGAGCTTTCTTT. Translating gives CASSLGTGRAFF. The J gene is TRBJ1-1, the V gene TRBV7-6, with 8 bases fitting TRBD1. The CDR3 is 12 amino acids. Unmatched junction bases numbered 2, after V lost 1 base and J lost 10 bases. CDR1 is SGHVS, CDR2 FNYEAQ, per germline. Combining the CDR3 with reference TRBV7-6 and TRBJ1-1 gives the whole variable domain GAGVSQSPRYKVTKRGQDVALRCDPISGHVSLYWYRQALGQGPEFLTYFNYEAQQDKSGLPNDRFSAERPEGSISTLTIQRTEQRDSAMYRCASSLGTGRAFFGQGTRLTVV.

The rearrangement joins TRBV10-3 to TRBJ1-3; tentatively, D is TRBD1 (6 bases). The CDR3 runs to 14 residues. Germline V gene lookup returns CDR1 ENHRY and CDR2 SYGVKD. The germline V and J ends were trimmed by 2 bases and 11 bases, with 16 bases remaining between them. DNA of the CDR3: TGTGCCATCAGTGAGGGCAGGGGTATTGAGCCCATATATTTT. Its translation: CAISEGRGIEPIYF.

The count of this clone is one. This chain connects TRBV5-4 to TRBJ2-3; D gene ambiguous. CDR1 is SGHNT, CDR2 YYREEE, per germline (reference sequence). This CDR3 is 15 amino acids long. V lost 5 bases and J lost 0, with 13 bases in between. DNA for the CDR3: TGTGCCAGCAGGCATGAGGCGGTTAGCACAGATACGCAGTATTTT. Its translation is CASRHEAVSTDTQYF.

This clone was observed a single time. Additional DNA sequences in this sample encode the identical CDR3. The chain couples TRBV28 to TRBJ2-1; maybe TRBD1 (6 bases). The CDR3 spans 14 residues. The V end was cut by 3 bases, the J end by 2 bases, with 8 bases between. From germline, CDR1 is MDHEN and CDR2 SYDVKM. The DNA of the CDR3 is TGTGCCAGCAGTTTTCAGGGGACCTACAATGAGCAGTTCTTC. Its protein product is CASSFQGTYNEQFF. The whole variable domain, filled in from reference TRBV28 and TRBJ2-1, reads DVKVTQSSRYLVKRTGEKVFLECVQDMDHENMFWYRQDPGLGLRLIYFSYDVKMKEKGDIPEGYSVSREKKERFSLILESASTNQTSMYLCASSFQGTYNEQFFGPGTRLTVL.

A remark on this clone: Other DNA variants within this sample encode the same CDR3. V and J are TRBV7-9 and TRBJ1-1, with D tentatively TRBD1 (6 bases). Germline CDR1 SEHNR, CDR2 FQNEAQ (reference sequence). Deletions cut 0 bases from V and 5 bases from J, with 10 bases between. CDR3 length: 14 residues. As DNA, the CDR3 is TGTGCCAGCAGCTTAGCCGGGGGCGGGACTGAAGCTTTCTTT. It yields the protein CASSLAGGGTEAFF.

Regarding this clone: This same CDR3 is encoded by further DNA sequences in the sample. V is TRBV7-3 and J is TRBJ2-1, with 7 bases that match TRBD2. CDR3 length: 16 residues. Trimming cost V 8 bases and J 0 bases; bases outside gene matches: 10. CDR1 is SGHTA and CDR2 is FQGTGA in the germline V gene. The CDR3 loop is CASSPLAASSYNEQFF. The DNA for the CDR3 is TGTGCCAGCTCCCCCCTAGCGGCGAGCTCCTACAATGAGCAGTTCTTC.

The table lists this clone with a count of one. The V gene is TRBV27, the J gene TRBJ2-3, with D tentatively TRBD1 or TRBD2 (5 bases each). Trimming took 6 bases from V and 3 from J, leaving 16 bases between them. This CDR3 is 15 amino acids long. The germline gives CDR1 MNHEY, CDR2 SMNVEV (reference sequence). In nucleotides, the CDR3 is TGTGCCAGCAGACTAGATAGGGGTTCGACAGATACGCAGTATTTT. It yields the protein CASRLDRGSTDTQYF.

The V call is TRBV4-2, the J call TRBJ2-5; no reliable D call. Germline V gives CDR1 LGHNA, CDR2 YNFKEQ. The CDR3 sequence is 14 residues long. Trimming cost V 2 bases and J 5 bases, with 12 bases left between them. CDR3: CASSQNDVGETQYF. The CDR3 coding sequence is TGTGCCAGCAGCCAAAACGACGTGGGGGAGACCCAGTACTTC.

Note on this clone: The junction departs from the called germline gene at one end, perhaps through a read error. The chain has TRBV6-1 and TRBJ1-4; D unresolved. Looked up from germline, CDR1 is MNHNS and CDR2 is SASEGT. The CDR3 runs to 15 residues. The CDR3 coding sequence is TGTGCCAGCAGCGAAGAAGGGAAATTAAGGGAAAAACTGTTTTTT. Its protein product is CASSEEGKLREKLFF.

The rearrangement links TRBV5-4 to TRBJ2-7, with D perhaps matching TRBD2 (5 bases). The germline CDR1 and CDR2 sequences are SGHNT and YYREEE (reference sequence). V was clipped by 3 bases and J by 0 bases, with 13 bases between them. CDR3 length equals 15 residues. DNA for the CDR3: TGTGCCAGCAGCTCATTCAGCGGTAGCTCCTACGAGCAGTACTTC. Encoded protein: CASSSFSGSSYEQYF.

DNA for the CDR3: TGTGCCTCTAAGAGGGAGACAGGGGCCAACGTCCTGACTTTC. Amino acids: CASKRETGANVLTF. The chain combines TRBV19 with TRBJ2-6, with D maybe TRBD2 (5 bases). The CDR3 covers 14 residues. Trimming pared 11 bases from V and 4 bases from J, leaving 15 bases between. Germline-derived CDR1 and CDR2 are LNHDA and SQIVND (reference sequence).

V is TRBV5-8 and J is TRBJ1-4; 7 nucleotides match TRBD1. The CDR3 sequence is 15 residues long. Germline CDR1 reads SGHTS; CDR2 reads YDEGEE. Germline trimming cut 0 bases from V and 7 bases from J; bases unmatched to any gene: 6. The chain's CDR3 is CASSLGGGGSEKLFF. CDR3 in DNA: TGTGCCAGCAGCTTGGGAGGGGGCGGTAGTGAAAAACTGTTTTTT.

The gene calls are TRBV19 and TRBJ2-3; D remains unclear. Germline values: CDR1 LNHDA, CDR2 SQIVND (reference sequence). With 4 bases removed from V and 4 bases from J, the gap between germline ends came to 12 bases. The CDR3 runs 14 residues. The CDR3, as DNA: TGTGCCAGTAGTACACGCCTGGCCGCAGATACGCAGTATTTT. Protein: CASSTRLAADTQYF.

This clone was seen a few times. V is TRBV6-5 and J is TRBJ1-1; the match to TRBD1 covers 7 bases. The CDR3 is 12 amino acids. Germline CDR1 and CDR2: MNHEY and SVGAGI. Germline trimming cut 0 bases from V and 8 bases from J; bases unmatched to any gene: 0. The CDR3 is CASSYSGQEAFF. The DNA for the CDR3 is TGTGCCAGCAGTTACTCGGGACAGGAAGCTTTCTTT.

V gene TRBV4-3 combines with J gene TRBJ1-5; D is ambiguous. The CDR3 runs to 15 residues. The V gene's germline CDR1 is LGHNA and CDR2 YSLEER. V was pared by 3 bases and J by 1 base, with 10 bases between. The CDR3: CASSQGGSSNQPQHF. The CDR3 coding sequence is TGCGCCAGCAGCCAGGGAGGGTCCAGCAATCAGCCCCAGCATTTT.

V is TRBV7-9 and J is TRBJ1-1; D not certain. The CDR3 covers 15 residues. Per the germline V gene, CDR1 is SEHNR and CDR2 is FQNEAQ (reference sequence). The V and J ends lost 3 bases and 7 bases respectively, with 18 bases between them. CDR3 residues: CASSFGRERDGEAFF. The CDR3 nucleotides are TGTGCCAGCAGCTTCGGGAGGGAGAGAGATGGTGAAGCTTTCTTT.